The T cell receptor (beta chain) under discussion was sequenced for a study of blood T cell repertoires in COVID-19. Background on the study: The United States, Italy and Spain supplied acute and convalescent COVID-19 samples. Sample material is recorded as cDNA or gDNA derived from T cells, B-cell-depleted T cells, or PBMCs.

In the original analysis: Reference gene primer amplification yielded estimated nucleated cell counts. The data were produced by immunoSEQ multiplex PCR, yet TCRdb's version contains in-frame clones alone and is incomplete. V and J calls and clone size are copied from that table; D and trimming were computed from the DNA. In the table there are nearly 30,000 clones, about 88% of which are singletons. The TCR comes from a human donor in a cohort sampled during active COVID-19. The sequencing input was peripheral blood.

This CDR3 is CASSLPRDRGSYRNYEQYF. The DNA for the CDR3 is TGTGCCAGCAGTTTACCCCGGGACAGGGGGAGTTACAGAAACTACGAGCAGTACTTC. J is TRBJ2-7 and V is TRBV28; 11 nucleotides align to TRBD1. The CDR3 length is 19 residues. Germline lookup yields CDR1 MDHEN and CDR2 SYDVKM. Losses at the gene ends were 2 bases for V and 3 bases for J; bases not matched to a gene: 15.